One sample yielded the 9 T cell receptor beta chains listed below, sequenced in a study of blood T cell repertoires in COVID-19. Assay used: immunoSEQ multiplex PCR; TCRdb lists only in-frame clones, some missing. This sample has 350,000 to 550,000 clones; 70% to 90% occur once, and the top ten carry roughly 2%. The sample taken for sequencing was PBMCs or T cells enriched from blood (not recorded which). All receptors derive from a young woman with acute COVID-19.

The chain employs TRBV19 and TRBJ1-2; D is unresolved. Trimming left V 10 bases short and J 1 base short, with 10 bases between. The germline V gene has CDR1 LNHDA and CDR2 SQIVND (reference sequence). The CDR3 runs 12 residues. In DNA form, the CDR3 reads TGTGCCACCCGGGAGGTTAACTATGGCTACACCTTC. Protein sequence: CATREVNYGYTF.

This chain joins TRBV24-1 and TRBJ2-3; unclear D gene. The length of the CDR3 is 11 residues. Germline V gene sequence: CDR1 KGHDR, CDR2 SFDVKD. V was clipped by 0 bases and J by 9 bases, with 3 bases between them. CDR3 DNA: TGTGCCACCAGTGATTTGGAGACGCAGTATTTT. Its protein is CATSDLETQYF.

The J gene is TRBJ2-3, the V gene TRBV6-1, with TRBD1 matching over 8 bases. Trimming took 3 bases from V and 1 from J; bases not matched to a gene: 3. CDR3 length: 15 amino acids. Germline lookup yields CDR1 MNHNS and CDR2 SASEGT. The CDR3 sequence: CASSDRGRGTDTQYF. CDR3 coding DNA: TGTGCCAGCAGTGACAGGGGGCGAGGCACAGATACGCAGTATTTT.

The rearrangement links TRBV18 to TRBJ2-3; no reliable D call. The CDR3 runs 12 residues. V gave up 0 bases and J gave up 7 bases, with 5 bases separating them. Germline-derived CDR1 and CDR2 are KGHSH and LQKENI. The CDR3 here is CASSPPSYTQYF. CDR3 DNA: TGTGCCAGCTCACCACCGAGTTATACGCAGTATTTT. Based on the CDR3 plus reference TRBV18 and TRBJ2-3, the full variable domain is NAGVMQNPRHLVRRRGQEARLRCSPMKGHSHVYWYRQLPEEGLKFMVYLQKENIIDESGMPKERFSAEFPKEGPSILRIQQVVRGDSAAYFCASSPPSYTQYFGPGTRLTVL.

J is TRBJ2-1 and V is TRBV4-3, with 14 bases aligning to TRBD2. The trim removed 1 base at V and 9 bases at J, leaving 11 bases unmatched. The germline V gene encodes CDR1 LGHNA and CDR2 YSLEER. The CDR3 runs 18 residues. The CDR3 sequence: CASSQAMGLAGENSEQFF. The CDR3 nucleotides read TGCGCCAGCAGCCAAGCTATGGGACTAGCGGGAGAGAATTCTGAGCAGTTCTTC.

The gene calls are TRBV27 and TRBJ2-5, with TRBD1 matching over 7 bases. The CDR3 loop spans 13 amino acids. The V and J ends lost 7 bases and 2 bases, in that order; junction bases with no gene match: 4. The germline gives CDR1 MNHEY, CDR2 SMNVEV (reference sequence). The CDR3 DNA sequence: TGTGCCAGCAAACGACAGGGACAAGAGACCCAGTACTTC. Translation: CASKRQGQETQYF.

The rearrangement links TRBV7-2 to TRBJ1-2; no clear D gene. Germline V gene sequence: CDR1 SGHTA, CDR2 FQGNSA. Trimming took off 0 bases at V and 8 bases at J, with 16 bases between the two ends. This CDR3 has 15 residues. In nucleotides, the CDR3 is TGTGCCAGCAGCTTAGCATCGTCGGGGAATAACGGCTACACCTTC. This gives the protein CASSLASSGNNGYTF.

This clone was counted ten times or more. This sequence joins TRBV9 and TRBJ1-4; D might be TRBD1 (5 bases). Germline V gene data show CDR1 as SGDLS and CDR2 as YYNGEE. This CDR3 is 15 amino acids long. Trimming took off 0 bases at V and 0 bases at J, with 6 bases between the two ends. CDR3 residues: CASSVGQPTNEKLFF. CDR3 nucleotide sequence: TGTGCCAGCAGCGTAGGACAGCCAACTAATGAAAAACTGTTTTTT.

The sample holds one count of this clone. The chain uses TRBV7-3 and TRBJ1-2, with 8 bases identical to TRBD1. V lost 2 bases and J lost 4; bases outside the gene matches: 6. The germline V gene has CDR1 SGHTA and CDR2 FQGTGA. CDR3 size: 15 residues. DNA of the CDR3: TGTGCCAGCAGCTTAGGCCCGGGACAGGCCTATGGCTACACCTTC. Amino acids: CASSLGPGQAYGYTF.